The present T cell receptor (beta chain) was sequenced within a study of blood T cells in healthy people across ages. Study-wide background: Template switching recovered approximately one barcoded beta molecule for every two T cells. The study's findings and limits: Both higher diversity and more naive CD4+ cells marked long-lived donors when set against aged donors.

To note about this clonotype: The antigen remains undetermined. Relative to the germline gene, one junction end is altered; a read error may explain this.

The CDR3 has 21 amino acids. The germline V gene has CDR1 SGHTS and CDR2 YDEGEE. The second PCR ran roughly 6 to 11 cycles with a sample-barcoded 5' primer and J-beta primers. Each CDR3 protein is one row after TCRdb ran MiXCR on the 5' RACE reads. Of 1.5 million to 2 million distinct CDR3 sequences listed, 30% to 40% are singletons. The specimen sequenced was blood. The clonotype was recovered from a human donor in good health. This rearrangement joins TRBV5-8 to TRBJ2-2, with D perhaps matching TRBD1 or TRBD2 (5 bases each). The CDR3 spells CAGSLGLSPLERGTNTGELFF. The CDR3 DNA follows: TGTGCCGGCAGCTTGGGATTGTCCCCCCTGGAGAGGGGTACGAACACCGGGGAGCTGTTTTTT.